This is a list of T cell receptor beta chains from one sample in a study of blood T cell repertoires in COVID-19. Libraries were prepared by immunoSEQ multiplex PCR; TCRdb keeps only in-frame clonotypes and omits some of them. The table records around 150,000 clones, 75% to 90% of them present only once. Source material: peripheral blood. The receptors here all came from a man between 60 and 75 years old with active or convalescent COVID-19. CDR3s include the opening cysteine and the closing phenylalanine or tryptophan. D genes are given only for firm matches. For some rows the clone size is stated as once, few or many, or as a class when expanded; others skip it.

V	D	size	J	CDR3	DNA
TRBV12-3/TRBV12-4	-	-	TRBJ1-1	CASSRTANTEAFF	TGTGCCAGCAGCCGGACAGCGAACACTGAAGCTTTCTTT
TRBV3-1/TRBV3-2	-	-	TRBJ2-7	CASSRTDYEQYF	TGTGCCAGCAGCCGGACAGACTACGAGCAGTACTTC
TRBV9	-	-	TRBJ1-3	CASSVGRIAGNTIYF	TGTGCCAGCAGCGTAGGCAGGATCGCTGGAAACACCATATATTTT
TRBV7-9	-	-	TRBJ1-6	CASSVTVNSPLHF	TGTGCCAGCAGCGTGACAGTTAATTCACCCCTCCACTTT
TRBV4-2	TRBD1	-	TRBJ2-7	CASSPQQGPRSYEQYF	TGTGCCAGCAGCCCACAACAGGGGCCCCGCTCCTACGAGCAGTACTTC
TRBV4-1	-	-	TRBJ1-2	CASSQVADLNYGYTF	TGCGCCAGCAGCCAAGTAGCGGACTTAAACTATGGCTACACCTTC
TRBV24-1	-	-	TRBJ2-7	CATSGRGTYEQYF	TGTGCCACCAGTGGTCGGGGGACCTACGAGCAGTACTTC
TRBV9	TRBD1	-	TRBJ2-7	CASSVEGTGGTYEQYF	TGTGCCAGCAGCGTAGAGGGGACAGGGGGAACCTACGAGCAGTACTTC
TRBV18	-	-	TRBJ1-3	CASSPEISSGNTIYF	TGTGCCAGCTCACCGGAGATTAGCTCTGGAAACACCATATATTTT
TRBV27	TRBD2	-	TRBJ2-3	CASRLLGTSGIGTDTQYF	TGTGCCAGCAGGCTCTTGGGGACTAGCGGGATCGGCACAGATACGCAGTATTTT
TRBV2	TRBD1	-	TRBJ1-6	CASSARTGRNSPLHF	TGTGCCAGCAGCGCCCGGACAGGGCGCAATTCACCCCTCCACTTT
TRBV25-1	TRBD1	-	TRBJ2-3	CASSEYRGTGGYDTQYF	TGTGCCAGCAGTGAATACCGCGGGACAGGGGGATACGATACGCAGTATTTT
TRBV5-1	TRBD2	few	TRBJ2-1	CASSLELAGATEQFF	TGCGCCAGCAGCTTGGAACTAGCGGGAGCTACTGAGCAGTTCTTC
TRBV9	TRBD1	once	TRBJ1-1	CASSPPGQGAAFF	TGTGCCAGCAGCCCACCTGGACAGGGTGCAGCTTTCTTT
TRBV28	TRBD1	-	TRBJ1-1	CASSLTGAMNTEAFF	TGTGCCAGCAGTTTGACAGGGGCCATGAACACTGAAGCTTTCTTT
TRBV2	-	-	TRBJ1-2	CASRGSRSDGYTF	TGTGCCAGCAGGGGCAGCCGATCAGATGGCTACACCTTC
TRBV28	TRBD1	-	TRBJ1-4	CASSLPTGAREKLFF	TGTGCCAGCAGTTTACCGACAGGGGCAAGGGAAAAACTGTTTTTT
TRBV28	TRBD1	-	TRBJ1-1	CASSPLDRPPEAFF	TGTGCCAGCAGTCCCTTGGACAGGCCCCCTGAAGCTTTCTTT
TRBV3-1/TRBV3-2	TRBD2	-	TRBJ2-3	CASSQGTSGRMDTQYF	TGTGCCAGCAGCCAAGGGACTAGCGGGAGAATGGATACGCAGTATTTT
TRBV19	TRBD2	-	TRBJ2-1	CASTPGLAAYNEQFF	TGTGCCAGTACCCCGGGACTAGCGGCCTACAATGAGCAGTTCTTC
TRBV7-8	TRBD2	-	TRBJ2-1	CASTLSGLSSYNEQFF	TGTGCCAGCACCCTTAGCGGGCTAAGCTCCTACAATGAGCAGTTCTTC
TRBV11-3	-	few	TRBJ2-2	CASSPFNHGRTGELFF	TGTGCCAGCAGCCCTTTTAACCACGGGAGAACCGGGGAGCTGTTTTTT
TRBV4-1	TRBD1	-	TRBJ1-5	CASSRQGAGQPQHF	TGCGCCAGCAGCCGACAGGGGGCAGGGCAGCCCCAGCATTTT
TRBV11-2	-	few	TRBJ2-2	CASSPLGAGIHTGELFF	TGTGCCAGCAGCCCGCTTGGGGCGGGGATACACACCGGGGAGCTGTTTTTT
TRBV3-1/TRBV3-2	TRBD1	-	TRBJ2-2	CASSQDRGWNGELFF	TGTGCCAGCAGCCAAGACAGGGGGTGGAACGGGGAGCTGTTTTTT
TRBV5-6	-	-	TRBJ2-7	CASSLTPSYEQYF	TGTGCCAGCAGCTTGACTCCCTCCTACGAGCAGTACTTC
TRBV7-2	-	-	TRBJ2-5	CASSLVGEETQYF	TGTGCCAGCAGCTTAGTAGGGGAAGAGACCCAGTACTTC
TRBV15	-	once	TRBJ2-7	CATSNGQELYEQYF	TGTGCCACCAGCAACGGACAAGAACTCTACGAGCAGTACTTC
TRBV11-2	TRBD2	few	TRBJ2-2	CASRLRAREGLTGELFF	TGTGCCAGCAGGTTAAGAGCTCGGGAGGGCCTCACCGGGGAGCTGTTTTTT
TRBV5-1	-	-	TRBJ1-3	CASSLEYSPRNTIYF	TGCGCCAGCAGCTTGGAGTACAGTCCACGAAACACCATATATTTT
TRBV5-1	TRBD2	-	TRBJ2-1	CASSPEAAGSIMGSYNEQFF	TGCGCCAGCAGCCCAGAAGCAGCGGGATCTATAATGGGCTCCTACAATGAGCAGTTCTTC
TRBV24-1	TRBD1	-	TRBJ2-7	CATSDSGTGRYEQYF	TGTGCCACCAGTGATTCCGGGACAGGGAGGTACGAGCAGTACTTC
TRBV3-1/TRBV3-2	-	once	TRBJ2-2	CASSRLETGELFF	TGTGCCAGCAGCCGGCTCGAAACCGGGGAGCTGTTTTTT